The next 19 T cell receptor beta chains were all read from a single sample in a study of monozygotic twins with inflammatory bowel disease. TCRdb re-called the 5' RACE reads; one entry per CDR3 protein, DNA not given. The table for this sample gives about 440,000 distinct CDR3 sequences. Input material: blood. The source is a human donor with ulcerative colitis or Crohn's disease, or a healthy co-twin of an affected twin (not recorded which).

The J gene is TRBJ2-1, the V gene TRBV5-1; TCRdb returns TRBD2, unconfirmable since there is no DNA. The CDR3 has 13 residues. CDR1 and CDR2 from the germline V gene are SGHRS and YFSETQ. The CDR3 loop is CASSGIAGNEQFF.

The CDR3 sequence: CASSLDAGVGETQYF. The J gene is TRBJ2-5, the V gene TRBV7-2; absent DNA, TCRdb's TRBD1 call cannot be checked. This CDR3 comprises 15 residues. Germline V gives CDR1 SGHTA, CDR2 FQGNSA.

V usage is TRBV30 and J usage is TRBJ1-1. Germline-derived CDR1 and CDR2 are GTSNPN and SVGIG (reference sequence). The CDR3 runs to 13 residues. The CDR3 reads CAWRLGMNTEAFF.

The chain couples TRBV9 to TRBJ2-5; without DNA, the TCRdb call of TRBD1 cannot be checked. From germline, CDR1 is SGDLS and CDR2 YYNGEE. CDR3 length equals 15 residues. The CDR3 sequence is CASSLQGRGPETQYF. The full variable domain, in which reference TRBV9 and TRBJ2-5 provide the parts outside the CDR3, is DSGVTQTPKHLITATGQRVTLRCSPRSGDLSVYWYQQSLDQGLQFLIQYYNGEERAKGNILERFSAQQFPDLHSELNLSSLELGDSALYFCASSLQGRGPETQYFGPGTRLLVL.

The genes are TRBV7-2 and TRBJ2-5. This CDR3 spans 14 amino acids. The V gene's germline CDR1 is SGHTA and CDR2 FQGNSA. The CDR3 is CASSRQSYQETQYF.

This chain joins TRBV7-2 and TRBJ2-2; the D call from TCRdb, TRBD1, cannot be confirmed without DNA. The germline CDR1 and CDR2 sequences are SGHTA and FQGNSA. The CDR3 has 14 residues. The CDR3 loop reads CASTQGANTGELFF.

CDR3 sequence reads: CASSFSYGATYEQYF. This rearrangement joins TRBV5-6 to TRBJ2-7. Germline CDR1 SGHDT, CDR2 YYEEEE. The CDR3 consists of 15 residues.

V is TRBV7-6 and J is TRBJ2-2; TCRdb proposes TRBD2, but this gene call is untestable without DNA. CDR3 size: 13 residues. CDR1 SGHVS and CDR2 FNYEAQ come from the germline V gene. The CDR3 region is CASSWMLAGELFF.

The rearrangement links TRBV4-1 to TRBJ2-1; TCRdb's D call, TRBD1, is unchecked because there is no DNA. CDR1 and CDR2 from the germline V gene are MGHRA and YSYEKL. This CDR3 spans 13 amino acids. The CDR3 is CASSPPGAAEQFF.

This chain uses TRBV24-1 with TRBJ2-1; TCRdb gives TRBD2 as the D gene, but with no DNA this cannot be confirmed. The CDR3 runs to 15 residues. The germline gives CDR1 KGHDR, CDR2 SFDVKD. The chain's CDR3 is CATSGRLGQGYEQFF.

The CDR3 reads CASSLLGYPGDTQYF. The chain couples TRBV3-1 to TRBJ2-3; no DNA is available, so the TRBD1 call from TCRdb remains unchecked. The V gene's germline CDR1 is LGHDT and CDR2 YNNKEL (reference sequence). The length of the CDR3 is 15 residues.

The chain uses TRBV5-6 and TRBJ2-7; TCRdb proposes TRBD1, but this gene call is untestable without DNA. Germline V CDR1 and CDR2: SGHDT, YYEEEE. This CDR3 spans 15 amino acids. The CDR3 is CASRSKGTGVHEQYF.

This rearrangement joins TRBV11-2 to TRBJ2-1; the TCRdb D gene call, TRBD2, has no DNA to confirm it. CDR3 length equals 12 residues. Germline values: CDR1 SGHAT, CDR2 FQNNGV. The CDR3 protein is CASSLGVAGLVF. The full variable domain, completed using reference TRBV11-2 and TRBJ2-1, is EAGVAQSPRYKIIEKRQSVAFWCNPISGHATLYWYQQILGQGPKLLIQFQNNGVVDDSQLPKDRFSAERLKGVDSTLKIQPAKLEDSAVYLCASSLGVAGLVFGPGTRLTVL.

The V gene is TRBV10-3, the J gene TRBJ2-7; the TCRdb call, TRBD1, lacks DNA for checking. This CDR3 is built from 14 residues. Germline V gives CDR1 ENHRY, CDR2 SYGVKD. The CDR3 is CAISDTDRSDEQYF.

The chain is built from TRBV5-6 and TRBJ2-1; TCRdb proposes TRBD1, but this gene call is untestable without DNA. There are 15 residues in the CDR3. CDR1 is SGHDT and CDR2 is YYEEEE in the germline V gene. The CDR3 protein is CASSFSDRGYNEQFF.

This chain uses TRBV28 with TRBJ1-5; the D gene TCRdb calls, TRBD1, cannot be checked with no DNA. The CDR3 contains 14 residues. The germline CDR1 and CDR2 sequences are MDHEN and SYDVKM. CDR3 amino acids: CASSPRGGNQPQHF.

The V gene is TRBV12-3 or TRBV12-4, the J gene TRBJ2-7. This CDR3 is built from 13 residues. The CDR3 is CASSLAKVYEQYF.

The chain is built from TRBV13 and TRBJ1-2; absent DNA, TCRdb's TRBD1 call cannot be checked. Germline values: CDR1 PRHDT, CDR2 FYEKMQ (reference sequence). The CDR3 is made up of 14 amino acids. The chain's CDR3 is CASSLERDNYGYTF.

The V gene is TRBV5-5, the J gene TRBJ2-1; without DNA, the TCRdb call of TRBD1 cannot be checked. The CDR3 consists of 15 residues. Germline lookup yields CDR1 SGHKS and CDR2 YYEKEE (reference sequence). The CDR3 is CASERAGVSYNEQFF.